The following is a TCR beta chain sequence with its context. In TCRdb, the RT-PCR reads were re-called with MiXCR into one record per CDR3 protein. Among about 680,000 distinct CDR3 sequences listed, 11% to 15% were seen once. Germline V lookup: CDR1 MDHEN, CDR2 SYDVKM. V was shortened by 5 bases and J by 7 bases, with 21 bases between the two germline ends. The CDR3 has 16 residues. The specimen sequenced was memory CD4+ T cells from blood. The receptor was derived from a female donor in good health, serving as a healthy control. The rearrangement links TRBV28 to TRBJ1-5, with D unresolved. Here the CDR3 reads CASSRGSQSGAQPQHF. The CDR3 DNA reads TGTGCCAGCAGTCGAGGTTCTCAAAGTGGTGCGCAGCCCCAGCATTTT.